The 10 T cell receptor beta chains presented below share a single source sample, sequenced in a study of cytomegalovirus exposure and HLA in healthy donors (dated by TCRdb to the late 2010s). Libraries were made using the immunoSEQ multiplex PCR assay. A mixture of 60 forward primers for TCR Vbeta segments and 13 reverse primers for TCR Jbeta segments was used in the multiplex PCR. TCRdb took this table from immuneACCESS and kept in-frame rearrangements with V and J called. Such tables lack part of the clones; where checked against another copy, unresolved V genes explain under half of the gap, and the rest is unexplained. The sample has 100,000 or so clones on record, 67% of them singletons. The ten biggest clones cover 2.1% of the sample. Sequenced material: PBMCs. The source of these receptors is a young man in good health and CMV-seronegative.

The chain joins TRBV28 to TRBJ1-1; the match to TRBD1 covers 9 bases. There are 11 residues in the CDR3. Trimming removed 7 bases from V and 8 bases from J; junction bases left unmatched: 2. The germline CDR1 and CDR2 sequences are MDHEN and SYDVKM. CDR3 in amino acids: CASIGTGEAFF. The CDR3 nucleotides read TGTGCCAGCATCGGGACAGGGGAAGCTTTCTTT.

The CDR3 here is CASSQQGTNYGYTF. Here the CDR3 DNA reads TGCGCCAGCAGTCAACAGGGGACTAACTATGGCTACACCTTC. The rearrangement joins TRBV4-3 to TRBJ1-2; 7 bases align to TRBD1. The CDR3 sequence is 14 residues long. CDR1 and CDR2 (germline): LGHNA, YSLEER. Germline trimming cut 6 bases from V and 0 bases from J; bases unmatched to any gene: 4.

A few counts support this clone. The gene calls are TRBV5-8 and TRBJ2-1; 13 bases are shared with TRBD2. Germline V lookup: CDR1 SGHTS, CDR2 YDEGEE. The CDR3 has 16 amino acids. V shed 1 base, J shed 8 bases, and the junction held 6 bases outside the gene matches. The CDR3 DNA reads TGTGCCAGCAGCTTGAGGACTAGCGGGAGTTTCTATGAGCAGTTCTTC. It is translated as CASSLRTSGSFYEQFF.

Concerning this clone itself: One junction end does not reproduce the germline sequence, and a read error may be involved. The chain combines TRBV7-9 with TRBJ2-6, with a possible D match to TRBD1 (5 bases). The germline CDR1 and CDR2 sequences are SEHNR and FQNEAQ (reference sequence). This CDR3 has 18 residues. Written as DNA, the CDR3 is TGTTCCAGCAGCTCCCCCCTGACAGAGAACTCTGGGGCCAACGTCCTGACTTTC. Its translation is CSSSSPLTENSGANVLTF. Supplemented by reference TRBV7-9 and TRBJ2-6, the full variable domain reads DTGVSQNPRHKITKRGQNVTFRCDPISEHNRLYWYRQTLGQGPEFLTYFQNEAQLEKSRLLSDRFSAERPKGSFSTLEIQRTEQGDSAMYLCSSSSPLTENSGANVLTFGAGSRLTVL.

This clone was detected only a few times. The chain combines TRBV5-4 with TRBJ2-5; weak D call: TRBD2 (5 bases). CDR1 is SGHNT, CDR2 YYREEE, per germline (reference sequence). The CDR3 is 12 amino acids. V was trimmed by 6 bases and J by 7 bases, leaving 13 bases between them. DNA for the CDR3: TGTGCCAGCACTGACTACGCCCGGACCCAGTACTTC. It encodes CASTDYARTQYF.

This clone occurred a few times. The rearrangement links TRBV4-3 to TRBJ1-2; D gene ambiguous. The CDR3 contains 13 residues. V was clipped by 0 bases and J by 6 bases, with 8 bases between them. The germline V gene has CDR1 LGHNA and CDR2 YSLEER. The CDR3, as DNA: TGCGCCAGCAGCCAAGACATGGGAGATGGCTACACCTTC. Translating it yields CASSQDMGDGYTF.

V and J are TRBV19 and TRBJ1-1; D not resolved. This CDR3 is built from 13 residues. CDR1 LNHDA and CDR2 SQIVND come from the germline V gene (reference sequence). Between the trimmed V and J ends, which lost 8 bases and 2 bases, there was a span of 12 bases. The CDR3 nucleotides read TGTGCCAGTTCATGGGCGGGTAACACTGAAGCTTTCTTT. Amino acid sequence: CASSWAGNTEAFF. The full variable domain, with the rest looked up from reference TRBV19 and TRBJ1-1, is DGGITQSPKYLFRKEGQNVTLSCEQNLNHDAMYWYRQDPGQGLRLIYYSQIVNDFQKGDIAEGYSVSREKKESFPLTVTSAQKNPTAFYLCASSWAGNTEAFFGQGTRLTVV.

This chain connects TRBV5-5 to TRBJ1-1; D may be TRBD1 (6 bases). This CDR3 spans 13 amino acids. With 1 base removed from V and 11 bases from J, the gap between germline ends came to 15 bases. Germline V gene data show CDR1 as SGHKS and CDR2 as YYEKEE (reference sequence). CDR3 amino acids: CASSLPGEIDAFF. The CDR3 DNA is TGTGCCAGCAGCTTGCCAGGGGAGATCGACGCTTTCTTT.

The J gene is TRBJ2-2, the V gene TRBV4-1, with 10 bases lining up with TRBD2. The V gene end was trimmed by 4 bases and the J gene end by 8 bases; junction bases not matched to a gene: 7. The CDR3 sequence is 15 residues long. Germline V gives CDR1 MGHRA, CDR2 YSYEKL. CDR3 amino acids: CASSLSGGAAGELFF. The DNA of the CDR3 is TGCGCCAGCAGCCTCAGCGGGGGGGCGGCTGGGGAGCTGTTTTTT.

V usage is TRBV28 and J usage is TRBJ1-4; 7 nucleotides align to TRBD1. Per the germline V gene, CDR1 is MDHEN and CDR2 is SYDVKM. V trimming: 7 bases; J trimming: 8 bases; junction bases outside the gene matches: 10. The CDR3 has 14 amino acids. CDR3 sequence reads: CASNLGQEREKLFF. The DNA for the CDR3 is TGTGCCAGCAACCTCGGACAGGAAAGGGAAAAACTGTTTTTT.